The 28 T cell receptor beta chains below all came from one sample that was sequenced in a study of cytomegalovirus exposure and HLA in healthy donors. The study ran its PCR with 60 Vbeta and 13 Jbeta primers. Assay: immunoSEQ multiplex PCR; the TCRdb copy retains only in-frame clones and omits some. The table shows roughly 93,000 clones, with around two thirds occurring only once. Sequencing input: PBMCs. These receptor sequences come from a male donor in good health and CMV-seronegative.

CDR3 loop: CASSIALAAPYNEQFF. The CDR3 DNA follows: TGCGCCAGCAGCATTGCTCTAGCGGCACCCTACAATGAGCAGTTCTTC. The chain carries TRBV5-1 and TRBJ2-1, with TRBD2 matching over 7 bases. Germline trimming cut 4 bases from V and 2 bases from J; bases unmatched to any gene: 9. CDR1 is SGHRS, CDR2 YFSETQ, per germline. This CDR3 spans 16 amino acids.

This clone was observed a few times. The CDR3 region is CGAHGYTF. The CDR3 DNA follows: TGTGGGGCCCATGGCTACACCTTC. The genes are TRBV30 and TRBJ1-2, with D uncertain. Looked up from germline, CDR1 is GTSNPN and CDR2 is SVGIG (reference sequence). The CDR3 loop spans 8 amino acids.

The genes are TRBV11-3 and TRBJ2-7; the match to TRBD2 covers 8 bases. Per the germline V gene, CDR1 is SGHNT and CDR2 is YENEEA. V shed 4 bases, J shed 5 bases, and the junction held 19 bases outside the gene matches. The CDR3 extends over 18 amino acids. For the CDR3, the DNA is TGTGCCAGCAGCTCCGAGGGGCTCACTAGCGGTCGGCGTGACGAGCAGTACTTC. Amino acids: CASSSEGLTSGRRDEQYF.

The gene calls are TRBV14 and TRBJ2-7, with 12 nucleotides matching TRBD2. CDR1 SGHDN and CDR2 FVKESK come from the germline V gene. The CDR3 is made up of 14 amino acids. V shed 5 bases and J 2 bases; nucleotides not matched to a gene: 1. CDR3 sequence reads: CASSRTSGTYEQYF. The DNA of the CDR3 is TGTGCCAGCAGCAGGACTAGCGGGACCTACGAGCAGTACTTC. The entire variable domain, with the rest obtained from reference TRBV14 and TRBJ2-7, is as follows: EAGVTQFPSHSVIEKGQTVTLRCDPISGHDNLYWYRRVMGKEIKFLLHFVKESKQDESGMPNNRFLAERTGGTYSTLKVQPAELEDSGVYFCASSRTSGTYEQYFGPGTRLTVT.

A few counts support this clone. V is TRBV5-4 and J is TRBJ2-7; 8 positions agree with TRBD1. The V gene's germline CDR1 is SGHNT and CDR2 YYREEE (reference sequence). Unmatched junction bases numbered 11, after V lost 4 bases and J lost 5 bases. This CDR3 comprises 15 residues. DNA for the CDR3: TGTGCCAGCAGCGACGGACAGGGATGGGTCCACGAGCAGTACTTC. Translation gives CASSDGQGWVHEQYF.

The chain is built from TRBV19 and TRBJ2-5, with 8 bases identical to TRBD1. CDR1 and CDR2 (germline): LNHDA, SQIVND (reference sequence). V trimming: 2 bases; J trimming: 5 bases; junction bases outside the gene matches: 10. The CDR3 totals 16 residues. The CDR3, as DNA: TGTGCCAGTAGTATAATCTCCGGACAGGGAAGGGAGACCCAGTACTTC. Its translation is CASSIISGQGRETQYF. The whole variable domain, remainder taken from reference TRBV19 and TRBJ2-5, is DGGITQSPKYLFRKEGQNVTLSCEQNLNHDAMYWYRQDPGQGLRLIYYSQIVNDFQKGDIAEGYSVSREKKESFPLTVTSAQKNPTAFYLCASSIISGQGRETQYFGPGTRLLVL.

This chain uses TRBV5-1 with TRBJ2-2, with a tentative D call TRBD2 (6 bases). The ends were cut back, 1 base at V and 7 bases at J, with 17 bases in the middle. Germline-derived CDR1 and CDR2 are SGHRS and YFSETQ. The CDR3 totals 16 residues. The CDR3: CASSLTLAQGIGELFF. CDR3 nucleotide sequence: TGCGCCAGCAGCTTGACCCTAGCGCAAGGGATCGGGGAGCTGTTTTTT. The full variable domain, in which reference TRBV5-1 and TRBJ2-2 provide the parts outside the CDR3, is KAGVTQTPRYLIKTRGQQVTLSCSPISGHRSVSWYQQTPGQGLQFLFEYFSETQRNKGNFPGRFSGRQFSNSRSEMNVSTLELGDSALYLCASSLTLAQGIGELFFGEGSRLTVL.

The genes are TRBV30 and TRBJ2-1, with TRBD1 as a possible D gene (5 bases). The germline V and J ends were trimmed by 3 bases and 8 bases, with 14 bases remaining between them. This CDR3 region has 13 residues. Germline CDR1 and CDR2: GTSNPN and SVGIG (reference sequence). CDR3 bases: TGTGCCTGGAGCCGTCAGGGTATCGATGAGCAGTTCTTC. Amino acid sequence: CAWSRQGIDEQFF.

This clone was picked up one time. This rearrangement joins TRBV19 to TRBJ1-5; D not resolved. The CDR3 spans 15 residues. Germline CDR1 is LNHDA and CDR2 is SQIVND (reference sequence). The V end was cut by 3 bases, the J end by 3 bases, with 12 bases between. The CDR3 DNA follows: TGTGCCAGTAGTATCGGTCTTGCAATCAATCAGCCCCAGCATTTT. Protein product: CASSIGLAINQPQHF.

The chain is built from TRBV30 and TRBJ2-1; D possibly corresponds to TRBD2 (6 bases). Germline lookup yields CDR1 GTSNPN and CDR2 SVGIG (reference sequence). This CDR3 is 14 amino acids long. V was trimmed by 8 bases and J by 2 bases, leaving 16 bases between them. The CDR3 DNA sequence: TGTGCCGGGAACCGGGACTCACCCTACAATGAGCAGTTCTTC. Translating it yields CAGNRDSPYNEQFF. The full variable domain, rest sourced from reference TRBV30 and TRBJ2-1, is SQTIHQWPATLVQPVGSPLSLECTVEGTSNPNLYWYRQAAGRGLQLLFYSVGIGQISSEVPQNLSASRPQDRQFILSSKKLLLSDSGFYLCAGNRDSPYNEQFFGPGTRLTVL.

The genes are TRBV6-5 and TRBJ2-1; 8 nucleotides match TRBD2. The CDR3 runs to 13 residues. V trimming: 5 bases; J trimming: 4 bases; junction bases outside the gene matches: 1. Germline V gene data show CDR1 as MNHEY and CDR2 as SVGAGI. The CDR3 sequence is CASSGTRYNEQFF. Written as DNA, the CDR3 is TGTGCCAGCAGTGGGACTAGGTACAATGAGCAGTTCTTC.

The chain has TRBV27 and TRBJ1-1; D is uncertain. The CDR3 loop spans 13 amino acids. Germline CDR1 MNHEY, CDR2 SMNVEV (reference sequence). V lost 6 bases and J lost 5, with 13 bases in between. The CDR3 loop is CASSWAGGTEAFF. DNA of the CDR3: TGTGCCAGCAGCTGGGCAGGTGGGACTGAAGCTTTCTTT.

This clone appeared a few times. V gene TRBV19 combines with J gene TRBJ1-4; possible D gene TRBD1, 5 bases. Germline-derived CDR1 and CDR2 are LNHDA and SQIVND (reference sequence). The CDR3 contains 14 residues. V lost 9 bases and J lost 3, with 14 bases in between. The CDR3 DNA sequence: TGTGCCAGCCCGAGCAGGGTGGCTAATGAAAAACTGTTTTTT. Its protein product is CASPSRVANEKLFF. Full variable domain (rest looked up from reference TRBV19 and TRBJ1-4): DGGITQSPKYLFRKEGQNVTLSCEQNLNHDAMYWYRQDPGQGLRLIYYSQIVNDFQKGDIAEGYSVSREKKESFPLTVTSAQKNPTAFYLCASPSRVANEKLFFGSGTQLSVL.

The J gene is TRBJ2-1, the V gene TRBV5-6; D is undetermined. There are 11 residues in the CDR3. V was trimmed by 3 bases and J by 8 bases, leaving 6 bases between them. The germline CDR1 and CDR2 sequences are SGHDT and YYEEEE. The CDR3 DNA reads as TGTGCCAGCAGCTCCTCTCATGAGCAGTTCTTC. Its translation: CASSSSHEQFF. Together with reference TRBV5-6 and TRBJ2-1, the CDR3 gives the full variable domain: DAGVTQSPTHLIKTRGQQVTLRCSPKSGHDTVSWYQQALGQGPQFIFQYYEEEERQRGNFPDRFSGHQFPNYSSELNVNALLLGDSALYLCASSSSHEQFFGPGTRLTVL.

In this sample, this clone turned up a few times. The chain combines TRBV27 with TRBJ2-3, with D hard to call. Germline V gene data show CDR1 as MNHEY and CDR2 as SMNVEV (reference sequence). V lost 6 bases, J lost 6 bases, and 22 bases lay in between. The CDR3 contains 16 residues. CDR3 in DNA: TGTGCCAGCAGCCAATTCGGAACACCTATGCGGGATACGCAGTATTTT. Translating gives CASSQFGTPMRDTQYF.

V usage is TRBV7-8 and J usage is TRBJ2-1; 9 nucleotides match TRBD1. Per germline, CDR1 SGHVS and CDR2 FQNEAQ. Unmatched junction bases numbered 1, after V lost 1 base and J lost 0 bases. This CDR3 region has 16 residues. The CDR3 DNA sequence: TGTGCCAGCAGCTTAGTGGGACAGGGCTCCTACAATGAGCAGTTCTTC. As protein: CASSLVGQGSYNEQFF. Looking up the rest from reference TRBV7-8 and TRBJ2-1 gives the full variable domain: GAGVSQSPRYKVAKRGQDVALRCDPISGHVSLFWYQQALGQGPEFLTYFQNEAQLDKSGLPSDRFFAERPEGSVSTLKIQRTQQEDSAVYLCASSLVGQGSYNEQFFGPGTRLTVL.

For the CDR3, the DNA is TGTGCCAGCAGACCACAGGACAATCAGCCCCAGCATTTT. This translates into CASRPQDNQPQHF. V and J are TRBV28 and TRBJ1-5, with a weak D call TRBD1 (5 bases). From germline, CDR1 is MDHEN and CDR2 SYDVKM. The CDR3 loop spans 13 amino acids. Trimming stripped 6 bases from V and 3 bases from J, with 9 bases between.

This chain links TRBV2 with TRBJ2-3; D call uncertain. CDR1 and CDR2 from the germline V gene are SNHLY and FYNNEI. This CDR3 is built from 13 residues. V was shortened by 8 bases and J by 2 bases, with 11 bases between the two germline ends. CDR3 bases: TGTGCCAGCCTGGAGCAGTTCACAGATACGCAGTATTTT. Amino acids: CASLEQFTDTQYF.

The chain combines TRBV5-8 with TRBJ1-1; D is unresolved. V was cut by 4 bases and J by 8 bases, with 12 bases left in between. This CDR3 contains 12 residues. CDR1 is SGHTS and CDR2 is YDEGEE in the germline V gene. The CDR3 DNA is TGTGCCAGCAGCCGGGAGGATCCCGAAGCTTTCTTT. This translates into CASSREDPEAFF. Full variable domain (outside the CDR3, taken from reference TRBV5-8 and TRBJ1-1): EAGVTQSPTHLIKTRGQQATLRCSPISGHTSVYWYQQALGLGLQFLLWYDEGEERNRGNFPPRFSGRQFPNYSSELNVNALELEDSALYLCASSREDPEAFFGQGTRLTVV.

The rearrangement joins TRBV28 to TRBJ2-5, with D maybe TRBD2 (6 bases). Looked up from germline, CDR1 is MDHEN and CDR2 is SYDVKM. Trimming removed 8 bases at V and 2 bases at J, with 15 bases between. The CDR3 is 14 amino acids. As DNA, the CDR3 is TGTGCCAGCGACCTTGGGGGGACTCAAGAGACCCAGTACTTC. Its protein is CASDLGGTQETQYF.

This clone appeared a few times. The rearrangement joins TRBV28 to TRBJ2-3, with 10 nucleotides matching TRBD2. Trimming took 5 bases from V and 2 from J; bases not matched to a gene: 10. CDR1 is MDHEN, CDR2 SYDVKM, per germline. CDR3 length: 17 residues. The CDR3 here is CASSTPYGLADTDTQYF. The CDR3 DNA reads as TGTGCCAGCAGTACACCTTACGGACTAGCGGACACAGATACGCAGTATTTT.

The chain has TRBV19 and TRBJ2-3, with 10 positions matching TRBD1. The CDR3 runs to 15 residues. Germline loops: CDR1 LNHDA, CDR2 SQIVND (reference sequence). V shed 3 bases and J 4 bases; nucleotides not matched to a gene: 4. CDR3 sequence (DNA): TGTGCCAGTAGTATCGACAGGGGGCTTCCAGATACGCAGTATTTT. Encoded protein: CASSIDRGLPDTQYF.

This rearrangement joins TRBV29-1 to TRBJ2-7; maybe TRBD2 (6 bases). This CDR3 region has 15 residues. CDR1 and CDR2 from the germline V gene are SQVTM and ANQGSEA. V lost 4 bases and J lost 3, with 19 bases in between. CDR3 DNA: TGCAGCGTTGTACCCAGCAGGGACTCTCTCTACGAGCAGTACTTC. Its protein product is CSVVPSRDSLYEQYF.

CDR3 loop: CASSPMGGATQETQYF. In nucleotides, the CDR3 is TGTGCCAGCAGTCCTATGGGTGGGGCCACGCAAGAGACCCAGTACTTC. J is TRBJ2-5 and V is TRBV28; D might be TRBD1 (5 bases). The CDR3 is made up of 16 amino acids. Germline V gene sequence: CDR1 MDHEN, CDR2 SYDVKM. V lost 5 bases to trimming and J lost 2 bases, with 18 bases between them.

This clone turned up a few times. V usage is TRBV5-6 and J usage is TRBJ2-7; 9 bases align to TRBD2. Germline CDR1 and CDR2: SGHDT and YYEEEE. CDR3 size: 14 residues. The junction had 4 bases not matched to a gene; V was cut back by 1 base and J by 5 bases. The CDR3 DNA reads TGTGCCAGCAGCTTGCTAGCGGGAAGGGACGAGCAGTACTTC. Translated, it gives CASSLLAGRDEQYF. The entire variable domain, with the rest obtained from reference TRBV5-6 and TRBJ2-7, is as follows: DAGVTQSPTHLIKTRGQQVTLRCSPKSGHDTVSWYQQALGQGPQFIFQYYEEEERQRGNFPDRFSGHQFPNYSSELNVNALLLGDSALYLCASSLLAGRDEQYFGPGTRLTVT.

This rearrangement joins TRBV11-3 to TRBJ2-3; 12 bases are a match to TRBD2. The CDR3 sequence is 17 residues long. Trimming removed 1 base from V and 2 bases from J; junction bases left unmatched: 4. From germline, CDR1 is SGHNT and CDR2 YENEEA. Here the CDR3 DNA reads TGTGCCAGCAGCTTAGGTCTAGCGGGAGGGATCACAGATACGCAGTATTTT. Translated: CASSLGLAGGITDTQYF. Full variable domain (remainder filled in from reference TRBV11-3 and TRBJ2-3): EAGVVQSPRYKIIEKKQPVAFWCNPISGHNTLYWYLQNLGQGPELLIRYENEEAVDDSQLPKDRFSAERLKGVDSTLKIQPAELGDSAVYLCASSLGLAGGITDTQYFGPGTRLTVL.

V and J are TRBV5-5 and TRBJ1-1; D unresolved. CDR3 size: 14 residues. Trimming took off 1 base at V and 7 bases at J, with 14 bases between the two ends. In germline, CDR1 is SGHKS, CDR2 YYEKEE (reference sequence). The CDR3, as DNA: TGTGCCAGCAGCTTGTGGGAGCTTGGCAGTGAAGCTTTCTTT. This gives the protein CASSLWELGSEAFF.

The chain recombines TRBV18 with TRBJ1-3; TRBD1 might be the D (6 bases). CDR1 and CDR2 (germline): KGHSH, LQKENI. The V gene lost 5 bases and the J gene lost 2 bases, with 13 bases spanning the gap. The CDR3 covers 15 residues. The CDR3 here is CASSSGQKTGNTIYF. CDR3 nucleotides: TGTGCCAGCTCATCCGGACAGAAGACTGGAAACACCATATATTTT. The complete variable domain, with remaining parts taken from reference TRBV18 and TRBJ1-3, reads NAGVMQNPRHLVRRRGQEARLRCSPMKGHSHVYWYRQLPEEGLKFMVYLQKENIIDESGMPKERFSAEFPKEGPSILRIQQVVRGDSAAYFCASSSGQKTGNTIYFGEGSWLTVV.